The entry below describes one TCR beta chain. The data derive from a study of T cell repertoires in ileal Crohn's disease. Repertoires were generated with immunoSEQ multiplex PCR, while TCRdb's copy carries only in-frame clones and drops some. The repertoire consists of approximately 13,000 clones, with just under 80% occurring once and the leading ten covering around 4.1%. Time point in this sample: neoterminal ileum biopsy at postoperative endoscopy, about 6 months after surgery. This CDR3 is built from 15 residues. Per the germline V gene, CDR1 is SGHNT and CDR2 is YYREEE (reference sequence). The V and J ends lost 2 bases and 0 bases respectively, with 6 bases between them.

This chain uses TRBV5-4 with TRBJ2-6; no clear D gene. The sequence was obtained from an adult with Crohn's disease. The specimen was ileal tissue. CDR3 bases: TGTGCCAGCAGCTTATACACCTCTGGGGCCAACGTCCTGACTTTC. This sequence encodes CASSLYTSGANVLTF.